The 20 T cell receptor beta chains in this list originate from one sample, sequenced in a study of T cell repertoires in cytomegalovirus infection. TCRdb reanalysed the reads using MiXCR and keeps one entry per CDR3 protein. The sample has hundreds of thousands of distinct CDR3 sequences; 25% to 35% are singletons. Their antigens remain unidentified. Material: cultured PBMCs, obtained from culture after CMV antigen stimulation. These receptors were obtained from a human donor in good health (CMV status not recorded). Some clones in this sample may be carry-over from other donors' samples.

The chain links TRBV7-4 to TRBJ1-1, with D hard to call. The CDR3 is 15 residues long. Germline lookup yields CDR1 SGHVT and CDR2 SQSDAQ. The V gene lost 1 base and the J gene lost 8 bases, with 17 bases spanning the gap. This chain's CDR3 is CASSLDTHWKTEAFF. Written as DNA, the CDR3 is TGTGCCAGCAGCTTAGATACACACTGGAAGACCGAAGCTTTCTTT.

The chain uses TRBV6-2 or TRBV6-3 and TRBJ1-5; 9 nucleotides match TRBD1. The CDR3 is 14 amino acids. The V gene's germline CDR1 is MNHEY and CDR2 SVGEGT. V shed 8 bases, J shed 2 bases, and the junction held 4 bases outside the gene matches. The CDR3 here is CASWTGVRNQPQHF. The CDR3, as DNA: TGTGCCAGCTGGACAGGGGTTCGCAATCAGCCCCAGCATTTT.

The chain employs TRBV6-2 or TRBV6-3 and TRBJ1-2; no clear D. The germline V and J ends were trimmed by 2 bases and 2 bases, with 9 bases remaining between them. CDR3 length equals 14 residues. Germline CDR1 and CDR2: MNHEY and SVGEGT. CDR3 sequence: CASSYTETNYGYTF. CDR3 in DNA: TGTGCCAGCAGTTACACCGAAACGAACTATGGCTACACCTTC.

This clonotype showed up just once. This chain joins TRBV19 and TRBJ1-2, with 7 positions matching TRBD1. Looked up from germline, CDR1 is LNHDA and CDR2 is SQIVND (reference sequence). This CDR3 contains 16 residues. J lost 3 bases, V lost 6 bases, and 13 bases had no gene match. This chain's CDR3 is CASRPGGGQSHYGYTF. CDR3 DNA sequence: TGTGCCAGTAGACCCGGCGGGGGACAGAGCCACTATGGCTACACCTTC. Together with reference TRBV19 and TRBJ1-2, the CDR3 gives the full variable domain: DGGITQSPKYLFRKEGQNVTLSCEQNLNHDAMYWYRQDPGQGLRLIYYSQIVNDFQKGDIAEGYSVSREKKESFPLTVTSAQKNPTAFYLCASRPGGGQSHYGYTFGSGTRLTVV.

This CDR3 reads CASSPLTGKAYEQYF. CDR3 DNA: TGTGCCAGCAGCCCTCTGACAGGGAAAGCCTACGAGCAGTACTTC. The V call is TRBV7-6, the J call TRBJ2-7; 7 nucleotides line up with TRBD1. The V gene end was trimmed by 5 bases and the J gene end by 2 bases; junction bases not matched to a gene: 9. The CDR3 spans 15 residues. The germline gives CDR1 SGHVS, CDR2 FNYEAQ.

This clonotype was observed a few times. This chain uses TRBV6-5 with TRBJ1-1; D call uncertain. Germline CDR1 reads MNHEY; CDR2 reads SVGAGI. V lost 2 bases and J lost 4, with 17 bases in between. There are 16 residues in the CDR3. The CDR3 nucleotides are TGTGCCAGCAGTTACGGTCGCCCCCCGATCGGCACTGAAGCTTTCTTT. This codes for CASSYGRPPIGTEAFF.

CDR3 in amino acids: CASSTRVAKNIQYF. In DNA form, the CDR3 reads TGTGCCAGTTCTACCAGGGTGGCCAAAAACATTCAGTACTTC. This chain connects TRBV19 to TRBJ2-4, with D perhaps TRBD1 (5 bases). Trimming took off 8 bases at V and 1 base at J, with 12 bases between the two ends. Germline loops: CDR1 LNHDA, CDR2 SQIVND (reference sequence). The CDR3 sequence is 14 residues long.

V usage is TRBV27 and J usage is TRBJ1-1; 8 bases map to TRBD1. The germline CDR1 and CDR2 sequences are MNHEY and SMNVEV (reference sequence). The CDR3 runs 17 residues. Trimming cost V 5 bases and J 4 bases; bases outside gene matches: 15. CDR3: CASSVGQGGSISTEAFF. CDR3 sequence (DNA): TGTGCCAGCAGTGTTGGACAGGGAGGATCGATAAGCACTGAAGCTTTCTTT.

The genes are TRBV7-2 and TRBJ2-7, with TRBD1 matching 9 bases. The CDR3 spans 12 residues. Germline V gene data show CDR1 as SGHTA and CDR2 as FQGNSA. V dropped 5 bases and J dropped 5; count of bases not matched to a gene: 1. In DNA, the CDR3 is TGTGCCAGCAGCCGACAGGGGGACGAGCAGTACTTC. Its protein product is CASSRQGDEQYF.

This clonotype was counted only a few times. The rearrangement joins TRBV27 to TRBJ2-7; D gene uncertain. The CDR3 length is 13 residues. Trimming left V 5 bases short and J 0 bases short, with 8 bases between. Germline V gene sequence: CDR1 MNHEY, CDR2 SMNVEV (reference sequence). In DNA form, the CDR3 reads TGTGCCAGCAGTCACCTGAGCTCCTACGAGCAGTACTTC. This encodes CASSHLSSYEQYF.

There are a few counts of this clonotype. The J gene is TRBJ2-5, the V gene TRBV7-6; 8 bases match TRBD2. Per the germline V gene, CDR1 is SGHVS and CDR2 is FNYEAQ. The J segment lost 8 bases and the V segment lost 5 bases, leaving 7 bases of the junction unmatched. The CDR3 is made up of 13 amino acids. DNA of the CDR3: TGTGCCAGCAGCCAAGCGGGGGTAGAAACCCAGTACTTC. Translating gives CASSQAGVETQYF.

V and J are TRBV7-2 and TRBJ2-1; TRBD1 might be the D (6 bases). The CDR3 sequence is 14 residues long. Germline loops: CDR1 SGHTA, CDR2 FQGNSA. Trimming left V 4 bases short and J 7 bases short, with 14 bases between. CDR3 coding DNA: TGTGCCAGCAGCTACCCGTTAGGGGGAAATGAGCAGTTCTTC. Its translation: CASSYPLGGNEQFF.

J is TRBJ2-7 and V is TRBV11-2; 8 bases line up with TRBD2. V was pared by 1 base and J by 6 bases, with 5 bases of the junction left unmatched. The CDR3 has 14 residues. CDR1 and CDR2 (germline): SGHAT, FQNNGV. CDR3 nucleotide sequence: TGTGCCAGCAGCTTAGCAAGGACTAGCCGCGAGCAGTACTTC. This translates into CASSLARTSREQYF.

The chain combines TRBV11-2 with TRBJ2-6, with TRBD2 matching 15 bases. After removal of 6 bases from V and 0 bases from J, the junction contained 6 bases not matched to a gene. Germline assignment: CDR1 SGHAT and CDR2 FQNNGV. CDR3 length equals 19 residues. CDR3 bases: TGTGCCAGCAGGGGACTAGCGGGAGGCCCGAGCTCTGGGGCCAACGTCCTGACTTTC. Amino acid sequence: CASRGLAGGPSSGANVLTF.

V gene TRBV12-3 or TRBV12-4 combines with J gene TRBJ1-3; a possible D gene is TRBD1 (6 bases). The CDR3 extends over 16 amino acids. Trimming pared 7 bases from V and 4 bases from J, leaving 20 bases between. The CDR3 spells CASTTPAGADGNTIYF. The CDR3 DNA follows: TGTGCCAGCACCACCCCGGCAGGGGCGGACGGAAACACCATATATTTT.

This clonotype was counted a few times. CDR3 amino acids: CASSPPPAPPYNEQFF. CDR3 nucleotides: TGTGCCAGCAGTCCCCCTCCGGCGCCACCTTACAATGAGCAGTTCTTC. The chain has TRBV12-3 or TRBV12-4 and TRBJ2-1, with D unresolved. The CDR3 totals 16 residues. V shed 5 bases and J shed 4 bases, with 18 bases lying between them.

This clonotype turned up a few times. The gene calls are TRBV7-3 and TRBJ2-1; 15 bases line up with TRBD2. J gave up 9 bases and V 5 bases, and 8 bases lay outside the gene matches. This CDR3 region has 16 residues. Germline assignment: CDR1 SGHTA and CDR2 FQGTGA. The CDR3 loop reads CASSAGLAGGQGEQFF. DNA for the CDR3: TGTGCCAGCAGCGCGGGACTAGCGGGAGGACAGGGTGAGCAGTTCTTC.

The J gene is TRBJ2-7, the V gene TRBV7-8; D is perhaps TRBD1 (5 bases). The V end was cut by 5 bases, the J end by 3 bases, with 14 bases between. This CDR3 is built from 14 residues. Germline V gives CDR1 SGHVS, CDR2 FQNEAQ. The CDR3 is CASSRRQTGYEQYV. CDR3 nucleotides: TGTGCCAGCAGCAGAAGACAGACGGGCTACGAGCAGTACGTC.

The rearrangement uses TRBV7-9 and TRBJ1-1; possibly TRBD1 for D (6 bases). The CDR3 loop spans 13 amino acids. V was cut by 5 bases and J by 13 bases, with 20 bases left in between. Germline assignment: CDR1 SEHNR and CDR2 FQNEAQ (reference sequence). CDR3 coding DNA: TGTGCCAGCAGCGCGGAACCACAGGGACGAAGTTTCTTT. It is translated as CASSAEPQGRSFF.

There are a few counts of this clonotype. The chain is built from TRBV7-2 and TRBJ1-5, with D unresolved. Trimming pared 0 bases from V and 4 bases from J, leaving 10 bases between. The germline CDR1 and CDR2 sequences are SGHTA and FQGNSA. CDR3 length: 15 amino acids. The CDR3 DNA reads as TGTGCCAGCAGCTTAGCGGACCGGCTTAATCAGCCCCAGCATTTT. It codes for CASSLADRLNQPQHF.